These 9 T cell receptor beta chains were all obtained from the same sample, sequenced in a study of tumor-infiltrating lymphocytes in primary liver carcinoma. With around 490 ng total RNA as template and a constant-region primer, TCR beta cDNA was made. Three-round nested multiplex PCR performed with slightly modified ARM-PCR produced the TCR beta libraries. Forward primers for TRBV1-TRBV30 and a C-beta reverse primer served the first two PCR rounds, at roughly 10 cycles each. MiXCR was run by TCRdb on the multiplex PCR reads, yielding one entry per CDR3 protein. This sample has approximately 320,000 distinct CDR3 sequences, with about 50% found just once. RNA isolated from unsorted whole blood supplied the blood RNA, with germline DNA also extracted. The sequenced sample was peripheral blood. These receptors all stem from a woman aged 25 to 45 with primary liver carcinoma and hepatitis B virus infection.

This clonotype was seen a few times. A much larger clonotype is one base distant, so this may be a read error. The chain has TRBV12-3 or TRBV12-4 and TRBJ2-7, with TRBD1 as a possible D gene (6 bases). The CDR3 totals 13 residues. CDR3 region: CAGSFQGYYEQYF. Here the CDR3 DNA reads TGTGCCGGCAGTTTTCAGGGGTACTACGAGCAGTACTTC.

In regard to this clonotype: Sequence at one end of the junction differs from germline and may be a read error. This sequence joins TRBV7-9 and TRBJ1-1; D is perhaps TRBD1 (6 bases). Per the germline V gene, CDR1 is SEHNR and CDR2 is FQNEAQ (reference sequence). The CDR3 runs 17 residues. Here the CDR3 DNA reads TGTCCCAGCAGCCCCAGCCCGGACAGCTCGGAGAACACTGAAGCTTCCTTT. Residues: CPSSPSPDSSENTEASF.

For this clonotype: A much larger clone lies a single base off, so this may be a read error. The chain uses TRBV4-2 and TRBJ1-2; TRBD1 agrees at 10 bases. Germline V lookup: CDR1 LGHNA, CDR2 YNFKEQ. CDR3 length equals 14 residues. CDR3 region: CASNQPDRGLGYTF. The CDR3 nucleotides read TGTGCCAGCAACCAACCCGACAGGGGGCTTGGCTACACCTTC.

Comment on this clonotype: This may be a read error, as it is one base from a much larger clone. The chain carries TRBV12-3 or TRBV12-4 and TRBJ2-7; D ambiguous. This CDR3 has 13 residues. The CDR3: CTSSLAAAYEQYF. The CDR3, as DNA: TGTACCAGCAGTTTAGCAGCCGCCTACGAGCAGTACTTC.

This clonotype came up many times. This chain connects TRBV11-2 to TRBJ2-1; 9 nucleotides match TRBD2. The germline V gene has CDR1 SGHAT and CDR2 FQNNGV. The junction had 17 bases not matched to a gene; V was cut back by 5 bases and J by 9 bases. The CDR3 covers 17 residues. The chain's CDR3 is CASSRGAGGRVPGEQFF. The DNA of the CDR3 is TGTGCCAGCAGCCGCGGTGCGGGCGGGAGGGTTCCCGGTGAGCAGTTCTTC.

This clonotype was picked up many times. The chain couples TRBV6-5 to TRBJ2-6, with D hard to call. V was cut by 3 bases and J by 0 bases, with 6 bases left in between. CDR3 size: 15 residues. Per germline, CDR1 MNHEY and CDR2 SVGAGI. This CDR3 reads CASSYTGSGANVLTF. CDR3 bases: TGTGCCAGCAGTTATACGGGCTCTGGGGCCAACGTCCTGACTTTC.

Concerning this clonotype itself: The germline gene is not matched at one end of the junction; a read error may be the cause. The chain joins TRBV6-6 to TRBJ1-2; 7 nucleotides match TRBD1. This CDR3 has 15 amino acids. Germline lookup yields CDR1 MNHNY and CDR2 SVGAGI (reference sequence). The CDR3 region is CASNSRTGINYGYTF. The CDR3 coding sequence is TGTGCCAGCAACTCAAGGACAGGAATCAACTATGGCTACACTTTC.

For this clonotype: At one end, the junction sequence differs from germline, possibly due to a read error. This chain uses TRBV30 with TRBJ2-4, with 12 bases lining up with TRBD2. The CDR3 is made up of 15 amino acids. Germline V gene lookup returns CDR1 GTSNPN and CDR2 SVGIG (reference sequence). CDR3: CAWSLAGGPRNIQHF. In DNA form, the CDR3 reads TGTGCCTGGAGTCTAGCGGGAGGGCCTCGGAACATTCAGCACTTC.

Note on this clonotype: The junction differs from germline at one of its ends, possibly a read error. The chain has TRBV29-1 and TRBJ2-5, with D maybe TRBD1 (6 bases). CDR3 length: 15 amino acids. Germline V gives CDR1 SQVTM, CDR2 ANQGSEA. CDR3 loop: CSVGGLPGWQETQYF. The CDR3 DNA follows: TGTAGCGTTGGGGGCTTGCCAGGGTGGCAAGAGACCCAGTACTTC.